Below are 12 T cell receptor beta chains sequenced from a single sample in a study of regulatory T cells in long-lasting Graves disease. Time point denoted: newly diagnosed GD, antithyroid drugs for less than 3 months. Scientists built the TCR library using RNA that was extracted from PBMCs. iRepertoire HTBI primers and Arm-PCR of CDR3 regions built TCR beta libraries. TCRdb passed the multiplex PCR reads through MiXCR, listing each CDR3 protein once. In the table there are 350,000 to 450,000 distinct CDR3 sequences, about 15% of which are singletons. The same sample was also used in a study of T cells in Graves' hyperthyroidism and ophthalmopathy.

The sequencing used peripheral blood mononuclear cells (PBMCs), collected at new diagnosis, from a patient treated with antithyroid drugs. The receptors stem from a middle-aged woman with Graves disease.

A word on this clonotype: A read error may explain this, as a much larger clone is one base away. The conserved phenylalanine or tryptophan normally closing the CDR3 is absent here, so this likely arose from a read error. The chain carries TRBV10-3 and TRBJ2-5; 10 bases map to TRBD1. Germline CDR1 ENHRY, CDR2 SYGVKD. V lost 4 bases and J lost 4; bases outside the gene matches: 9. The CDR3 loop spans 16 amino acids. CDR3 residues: CAISGGVGQGRETQYV. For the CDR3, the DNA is TGTGCCATCAGTGGAGGAGTGGGACAGGGGAGAGAGACCCAGTACGTC.

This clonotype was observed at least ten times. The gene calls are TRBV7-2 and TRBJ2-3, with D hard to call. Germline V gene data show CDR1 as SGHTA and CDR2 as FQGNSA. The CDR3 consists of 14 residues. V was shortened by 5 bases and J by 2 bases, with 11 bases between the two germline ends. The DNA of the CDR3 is TGTGCCAGCAGCATGTCTAGTCTCACAGATACGCAGTATTTT. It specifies CASSMSSLTDTQYF.

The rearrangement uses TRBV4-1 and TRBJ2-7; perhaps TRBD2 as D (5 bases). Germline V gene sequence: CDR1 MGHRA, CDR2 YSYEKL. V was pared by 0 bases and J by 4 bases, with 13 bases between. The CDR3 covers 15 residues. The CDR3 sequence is CASSQEGLESYEQYF. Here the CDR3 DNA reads TGCGCCAGCAGCCAAGAAGGACTGGAATCTTACGAGCAGTACTTC.

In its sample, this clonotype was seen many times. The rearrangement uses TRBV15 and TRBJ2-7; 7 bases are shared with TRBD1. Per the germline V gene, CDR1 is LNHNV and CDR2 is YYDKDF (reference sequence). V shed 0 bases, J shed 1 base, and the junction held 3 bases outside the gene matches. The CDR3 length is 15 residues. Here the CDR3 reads CATSRDPTGSYEQYF. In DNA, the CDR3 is TGTGCCACCAGCAGAGATCCGACAGGGTCCTACGAGCAGTACTTC.

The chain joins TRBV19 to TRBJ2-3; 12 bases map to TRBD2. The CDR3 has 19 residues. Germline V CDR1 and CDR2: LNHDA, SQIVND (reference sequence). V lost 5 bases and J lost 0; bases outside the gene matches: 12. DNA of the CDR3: TGTGCCAGTAGTGTGGGACTAGCGGGTACCACCCATAGCACAGATACGCAGTATTTT. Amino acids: CASSVGLAGTTHSTDTQYF.

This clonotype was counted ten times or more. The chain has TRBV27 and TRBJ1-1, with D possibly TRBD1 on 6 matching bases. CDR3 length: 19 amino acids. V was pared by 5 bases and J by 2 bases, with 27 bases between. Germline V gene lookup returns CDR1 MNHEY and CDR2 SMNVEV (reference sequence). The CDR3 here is CASSPRTGIQGSINTEAFF. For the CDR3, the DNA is TGTGCCAGCAGTCCACGAACCGGGATACAGGGATCGATTAACACTGAAGCTTTCTTT.

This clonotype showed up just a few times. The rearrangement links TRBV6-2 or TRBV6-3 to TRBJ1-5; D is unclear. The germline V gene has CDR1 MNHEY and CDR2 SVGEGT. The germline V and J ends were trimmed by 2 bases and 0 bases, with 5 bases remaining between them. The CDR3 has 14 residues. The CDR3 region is CASSYVVSNQPQHF. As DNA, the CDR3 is TGTGCCAGCAGTTACGTGGTTAGCAATCAGCCCCAGCATTTT.

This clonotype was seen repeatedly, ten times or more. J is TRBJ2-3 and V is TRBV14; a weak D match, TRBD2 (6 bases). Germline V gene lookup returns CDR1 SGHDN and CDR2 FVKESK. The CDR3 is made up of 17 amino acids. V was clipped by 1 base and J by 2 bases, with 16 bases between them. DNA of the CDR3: TGTGCCAGCAGCCAAGCTCTTTGGAGGGAACACACAGATACGCAGTATTTT. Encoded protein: CASSQALWREHTDTQYF.

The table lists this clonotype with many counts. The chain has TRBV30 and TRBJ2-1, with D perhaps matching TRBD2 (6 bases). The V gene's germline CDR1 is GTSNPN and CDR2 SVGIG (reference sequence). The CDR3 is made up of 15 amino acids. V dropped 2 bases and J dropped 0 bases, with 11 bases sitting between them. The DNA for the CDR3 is TGTGCCTGGAGTAGGGAGGCCAGCTCCTACAATGAGCAGTTCTTC. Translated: CAWSREASSYNEQFF.

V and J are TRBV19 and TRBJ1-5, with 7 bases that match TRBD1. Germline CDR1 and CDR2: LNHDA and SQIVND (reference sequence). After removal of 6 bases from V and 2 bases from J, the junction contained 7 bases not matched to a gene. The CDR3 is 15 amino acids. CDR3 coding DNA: TGTGCCAGTAGATATACAGGGGCCGGCAATCAGCCCCAGCATTTT. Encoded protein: CASRYTGAGNQPQHF.

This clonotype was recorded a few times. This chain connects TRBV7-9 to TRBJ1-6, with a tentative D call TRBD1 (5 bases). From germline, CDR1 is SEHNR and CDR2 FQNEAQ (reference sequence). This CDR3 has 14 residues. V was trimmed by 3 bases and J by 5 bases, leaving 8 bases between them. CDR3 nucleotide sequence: TGTGCCAGCAGCTTGTTAGGGGATAATTCACCCCTCCACTTT. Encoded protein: CASSLLGDNSPLHF.

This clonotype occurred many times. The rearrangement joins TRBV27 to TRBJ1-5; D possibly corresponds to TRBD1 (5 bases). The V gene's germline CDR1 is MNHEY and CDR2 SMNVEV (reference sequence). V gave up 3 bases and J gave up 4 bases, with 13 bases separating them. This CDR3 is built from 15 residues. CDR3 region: CASSLGSGPNQPQHF. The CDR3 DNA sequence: TGTGCCAGCAGTTTGGGATCAGGGCCGAATCAGCCCCAGCATTTT.